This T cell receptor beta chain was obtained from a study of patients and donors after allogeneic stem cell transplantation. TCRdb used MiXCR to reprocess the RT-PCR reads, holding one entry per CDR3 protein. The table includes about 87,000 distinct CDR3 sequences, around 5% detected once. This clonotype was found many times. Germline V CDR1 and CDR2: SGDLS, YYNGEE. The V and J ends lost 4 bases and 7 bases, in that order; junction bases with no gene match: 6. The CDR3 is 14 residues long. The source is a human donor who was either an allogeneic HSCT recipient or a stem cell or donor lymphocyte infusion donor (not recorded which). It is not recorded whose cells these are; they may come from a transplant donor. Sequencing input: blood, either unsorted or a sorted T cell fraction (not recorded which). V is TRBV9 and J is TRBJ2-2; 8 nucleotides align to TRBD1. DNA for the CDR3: TGTGCCAGCAGCCCACAGGGGGTTAGCGGGGAGCTGTTTTTT. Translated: CASSPQGVSGELFF.